This paragraph reports one TCR beta chain. Participants spanned ages about 18 to 90 years and resided in about 24 US areas. This sample was included in a study of blood T cell repertoires in COVID-19. Study-level background: COVID-19 samples collected from the United States, Italy and Spain covered acute and convalescent phases. Nucleic acid was either cDNA or gDNA, and it came from T cells, B-cell-depleted T cells, or PBMCs.

How the authors handled the data: Reference gene primers were amplified, and this amplification served to estimate nucleated cell counts. Here immunoSEQ multiplex PCR was the method, and the copy in TCRdb shows in-frame clones only, minus some. V, J and clone size are taken as reported in that table, and D and trimming were inferred from the DNA itself. Of approximately 130,000 clones listed, 86% are singletons. Sequenced input: PBMCs or T cells enriched from blood (not recorded which). The clonotype was recovered from a woman aged 50 to 60 who had recovered from COVID-19.

CDR3 sequence reads: CASSLGRSGVPGELFF. The CDR3 nucleotides are TGTGCCAGCAGCTTGGGCCGATCGGGGGTCCCCGGGGAGCTGTTTTTT. The chain combines TRBV5-6 with TRBJ2-2; weak D call: TRBD2 (6 bases). The CDR3 is made up of 16 amino acids. CDR1 is SGHDT, CDR2 YYEEEE, per germline. V was trimmed by 0 bases and J by 6 bases, leaving 15 bases between them.